A single sample is the source of the 12 T cell receptor beta chains below, sequenced in a study of blood T cell repertoires in COVID-19. Repertoires were generated with immunoSEQ multiplex PCR, while TCRdb's copy carries only in-frame clones and drops some. The sample yields about 140,000 clones, roughly 88% seen once. Sequencing used peripheral blood. These receptors were collected from a man in his fifties or sixties with active or convalescent COVID-19.

The V call is TRBV7-2, the J call TRBJ1-5, with TRBD1 matching over 8 bases. The CDR3 sequence is 17 residues long. Germline V gives CDR1 SGHTA, CDR2 FQGNSA. V was clipped by 4 bases and J by 1 base; unmatched bases: 9. CDR3 bases: TGTGCCAGCAGCTCCCTGGGCAGGGGGCGAAGCAATCAGCCCCAGCATTTT. It codes for CASSSLGRGRSNQPQHF.

This chain links TRBV5-1 with TRBJ2-1; 7 bases fit TRBD1. V lost 5 bases to trimming and J lost 9 bases; unmatched junction nucleotides: 8. Germline V gives CDR1 SGHRS, CDR2 YFSETQ. This CDR3 contains 13 residues. For the CDR3, the DNA is TGCGCCAGCAGACCCGGACAGGCCAGTGAGCAGTTCTTC. Protein sequence: CASRPGQASEQFF.

This clone came up once. This chain uses TRBV4-3 with TRBJ2-7, with D perhaps TRBD1 (5 bases). The CDR3 sequence is 15 residues long. Trimming shortened V by 0 bases and J by 2 bases, and 11 bases separated the two germline ends. CDR1 is LGHNA and CDR2 is YSLEER in the germline V gene. The CDR3 DNA is TGCGCCAGCAGCCAAGATTCCCAGGGAACCTACGAGCAGTACTTC. It translates to CASSQDSQGTYEQYF.

The chain employs TRBV28 and TRBJ2-2; D unclear. Looked up from germline, CDR1 is MDHEN and CDR2 is SYDVKM. Trimming removed 4 bases from V and 6 bases from J, with 6 bases in between. The CDR3 is 12 amino acids. As DNA, the CDR3 is TGTGCCAGCAGTTCGGTACCCGGGGAGCTGTTTTTT. This sequence encodes CASSSVPGELFF.

This chain links TRBV9 with TRBJ2-7; D perhaps matches TRBD1 (6 bases). The CDR3 runs to 15 residues. V dropped 3 bases and J dropped 2 bases, with 15 bases sitting between them. The germline V gene encodes CDR1 SGDLS and CDR2 YYNGEE. Written as DNA, the CDR3 is TGTGCCAGCAGCGGAGTGGACAGTGCTGCCTACGAGCAGTACTTC. Amino acids: CASSGVDSAAYEQYF.

The chain employs TRBV10-3 and TRBJ1-5; 8 bases are shared with TRBD1. This CDR3 has 16 residues. The germline V gene has CDR1 ENHRY and CDR2 SYGVKD. Unmatched junction bases numbered 11, after V lost 5 bases and J lost 5 bases. This chain's CDR3 is CAISSLDRDVDQPQHF. The CDR3 bases are TGTGCCATCAGTTCCCTGGACAGGGACGTAGATCAGCCCCAGCATTTT.

The CDR3 spells CASSLTAGTTGANVLTF. CDR3 DNA sequence: TGTGCCAGCAGCTTAACGGCAGGGACTACTGGGGCCAACGTCCTGACTTTC. The rearrangement joins TRBV7-3 to TRBJ2-6, with 7 bases matching TRBD2. Per the germline V gene, CDR1 is SGHTA and CDR2 is FQGTGA. The ends lost 0 bases at V and 2 bases at J; junction bases unmatched: 4. The CDR3 extends over 17 amino acids.

The chain uses TRBV7-9 and TRBJ2-1; 9 bases match TRBD1. With 6 bases clipped from V and 5 bases from J, the junction kept 11 bases outside the gene matches. Per germline, CDR1 SEHNR and CDR2 FQNEAQ (reference sequence). The CDR3 extends over 16 amino acids. The CDR3: CASRPPRDRVHNEQFF. In nucleotides, the CDR3 is TGTGCCAGCAGGCCACCCCGGGACAGGGTACACAATGAGCAGTTCTTC.

This chain's CDR3 is CASSQDERRGHSNQPQHF. CDR3 in DNA: TGTGCCAGCAGCCAAGATGAAAGAAGGGGACATAGCAATCAGCCCCAGCATTTT. This sequence joins TRBV3-1 (or the pseudogene TRBV3-2) and TRBJ1-5; TRBD1 might be the D (6 bases). The CDR3 has 18 residues. V lost 0 bases and J lost 0, with 15 bases in between. The germline CDR1 and CDR2 sequences are LGHDT and YNNKEL (reference sequence).

For the CDR3, the DNA is TGTGCCAGCACCCGGGGTGGACAGCCCAATCAGCCCCAGCATTTT. Amino acids: CASTRGGQPNQPQHF. The chain recombines TRBV28 with TRBJ1-5, with D tentatively TRBD1 (6 bases). CDR1 and CDR2 from the germline V gene are MDHEN and SYDVKM. The V end lost 7 bases, the J end lost 3 bases, and 16 bases lay between the germline ends. CDR3 length: 15 amino acids.

This clone was counted once. The chain employs TRBV7-2 and TRBJ2-5, with 7 bases fitting TRBD2. Germline V gene data show CDR1 as SGHTA and CDR2 as FQGNSA. The CDR3 extends over 16 amino acids. V was clipped by 1 base and J by 2 bases; unmatched bases: 7. CDR3 protein: CASSLGGRAAQETQYF. The CDR3 DNA reads TGTGCCAGCAGCTTAGGTGGGAGGGCCGCTCAAGAGACCCAGTACTTC.

This chain connects TRBV28 to TRBJ1-5, with D perhaps matching TRBD1 (6 bases). Germline assignment: CDR1 MDHEN and CDR2 SYDVKM. Trimming shortened V by 4 bases and J by 1 base, and 14 bases separated the two germline ends. The CDR3 consists of 16 residues. In DNA form, the CDR3 reads TGTGCCAGCAGTTCGTCAGGGGTAAGAAGCAATCAGCCCCAGCATTTT. Translation gives CASSSSGVRSNQPQHF. Full variable domain (remainder filled in from reference TRBV28 and TRBJ1-5): DVKVTQSSRYLVKRTGEKVFLECVQDMDHENMFWYRQDPGLGLRLIYFSYDVKMKEKGDIPEGYSVSREKKERFSLILESASTNQTSMYLCASSSSGVRSNQPQHFGDGTRLSIL.